This T cell receptor beta chain was found in a study of OX40 agonist ivuxolimab in advanced cancers. As for this clone: The target antigen is unknown.

Here immunoSEQ multiplex PCR was the method, and the copy in TCRdb shows in-frame clones only, minus some. The sample consists of fewer than 85,000 clones, 82% of them appearing once. The length of the CDR3 is 13 residues. Per germline, CDR1 SGHTA and CDR2 FQGNSA. V dropped 4 bases and J dropped 5 bases, with 9 bases sitting between them. General observations from the study: Fewer expanded clones were found on average in CD4+ than in CD8+ T cells.

Patients with autoimmune history or systemic immunosuppression were excluded. At cycle 4 day 1, cycle 7 day 1, and baseline, blood was sampled. The source is an adult with an advanced solid tumor such as melanoma, head and neck, liver or kidney cancer. The sample here was CD4+ or CD8+ T cells sorted from blood, taken in a trial of the OX40 agonist ivuxolimab. V gene TRBV7-2 combines with J gene TRBJ2-1; D unresolved. The CDR3 here is CASSSRADNEQFF. The CDR3 DNA follows: TGTGCCAGCAGCTCCCGGGCAGACAATGAGCAGTTCTTC.